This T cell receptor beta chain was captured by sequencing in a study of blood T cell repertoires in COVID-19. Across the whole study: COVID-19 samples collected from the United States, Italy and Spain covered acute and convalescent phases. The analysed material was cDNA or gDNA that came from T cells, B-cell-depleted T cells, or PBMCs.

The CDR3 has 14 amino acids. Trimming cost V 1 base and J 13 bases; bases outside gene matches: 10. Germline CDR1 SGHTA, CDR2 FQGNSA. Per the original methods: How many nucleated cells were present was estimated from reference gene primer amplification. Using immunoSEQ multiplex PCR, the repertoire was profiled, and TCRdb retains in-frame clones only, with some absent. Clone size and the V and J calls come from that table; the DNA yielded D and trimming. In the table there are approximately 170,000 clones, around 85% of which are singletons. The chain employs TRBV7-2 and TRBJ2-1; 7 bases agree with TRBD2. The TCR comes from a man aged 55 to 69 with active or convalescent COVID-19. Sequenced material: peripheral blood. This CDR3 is CASSLGPSGRFQFF. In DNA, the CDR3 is TGTGCCAGCAGCTTAGGCCCTAGCGGCCGCTTTCAGTTCTTC.